This T cell receptor beta chain was recorded in a study of blood T cell repertoires in COVID-19. Study in general: COVID-19 samples, acute and convalescent, were from the United States, Italy and Spain. The cDNA or gDNA used as material had been derived from T cells, B-cell-depleted T cells, or PBMCs.

Methods used by the authors: Estimation of nucleated cell counts was performed using reference gene primer amplification. Produced via immunoSEQ multiplex PCR; TCRdb's table is partial and in-frame only. For V, J and clone size, that table is used; D and trimming come from the DNA. The table records about 170,000 clones, about 80% of them present only once. This CDR3 region has 17 residues. The J segment lost 2 bases and the V segment lost 4 bases, leaving 10 bases of the junction unmatched. Germline CDR1 is MGHRA and CDR2 is YSYEKL. The rearrangement joins TRBV4-1 to TRBJ2-2, with 7 positions matching TRBD2. This clonotype was obtained from a man between 65 and 80 years old with active or convalescent COVID-19. The sequenced sample consisted of peripheral blood. The CDR3 protein is CASSPLERGDNTGELFF. CDR3 coding DNA: TGCGCCAGCAGCCCCCTGGAGCGGGGAGACAACACCGGGGAGCTGTTTTTT.